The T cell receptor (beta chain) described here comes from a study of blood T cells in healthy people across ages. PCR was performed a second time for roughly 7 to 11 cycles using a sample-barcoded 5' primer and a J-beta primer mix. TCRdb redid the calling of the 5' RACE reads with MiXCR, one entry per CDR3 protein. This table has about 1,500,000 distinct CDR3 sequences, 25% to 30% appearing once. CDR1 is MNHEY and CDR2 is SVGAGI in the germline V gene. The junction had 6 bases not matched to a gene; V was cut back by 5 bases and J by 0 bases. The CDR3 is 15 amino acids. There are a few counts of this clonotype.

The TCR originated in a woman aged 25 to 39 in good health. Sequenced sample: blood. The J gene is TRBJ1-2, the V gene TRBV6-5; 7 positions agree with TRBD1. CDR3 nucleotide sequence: TGTGCCAGCAGTCGGACAGGTCGGGCTAACTATGGCTACACCTTC. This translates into CASSRTGRANYGYTF.